The 27 T cell receptor beta chains reported below all come from one sample, sequenced in a study of regulatory T cells in long-lasting Graves disease. Both iRepertoire HTBI primers and Arm-PCR of CDR3 regions were used to build the TCR beta libraries. TCRdb called the multiplex PCR reads again in MiXCR, with one record for every CDR3 protein. This repertoire shows 320,000 or so distinct CDR3 sequences, about 20% found once; its top ten account for more than 35%. Time point: newly diagnosed GD, antithyroid drugs for less than 3 months. Preparation of the TCR library used RNA extracted from PBMCs. This material consisted of peripheral blood mononuclear cells (PBMCs), taken at new diagnosis, from a patient treated with antithyroid drugs. Every receptor here comes from a female donor with Graves disease.

The CDR3 protein is CASSSRGDNEQFF. The CDR3 DNA sequence: TGTGCCAGCAGTTCTCGGGGAGACAATGAGCAGTTCTTC. V and J are TRBV2 and TRBJ2-1; tentative D call: TRBD2 (5 bases). Trimming removed 5 bases at V and 5 bases at J, with 10 bases between. Germline V gene lookup returns CDR1 SNHLY and CDR2 FYNNEI. The CDR3 extends over 13 amino acids. Combining the CDR3 with reference TRBV2 and TRBJ2-1 gives the whole variable domain EPEVTQTPSHQVTQMGQEVILRCVPISNHLYFYWYRQILGQKVEFLVSFYNNEISEKSEIFDDQFSVERPDGSNFTLKIRSTKLEDSAMYFCASSSRGDNEQFFGPGTRLTVL.

Regarding this clonotype: A much bigger clone sits one base away, suggesting this may be a read error. The J gene is TRBJ2-4, the V gene TRBV28; the D gene is possibly TRBD1 (5 bases). Germline CDR1 reads MDHEN; CDR2 reads SYDVKM. The CDR3 runs 14 residues. CDR3 loop: CSSRELRGKNIQYF. The CDR3 region has the DNA TGTTCCAGCAGGGAACTTAGGGGCAAAAACATTCAGTACTTC.

The chain joins TRBV30 to TRBJ2-3; 10 nucleotides match TRBD2. With V trimmed by 4 bases and J by 8 bases, 3 bases remained unmatched. Germline CDR1 GTSNPN, CDR2 SVGIG (reference sequence). The CDR3 runs 12 residues. The CDR3 protein is CAWNEREGTQYF. The CDR3 DNA is TGTGCCTGGAACGAGCGGGAGGGTACGCAGTATTTT.

Ten or more counts support this clonotype. The chain joins TRBV3-1 to TRBJ2-7, with D uncertain. This CDR3 has 11 amino acids. Trimming left V 2 bases short and J 5 bases short, with 4 bases between. CDR1 is LGHDT and CDR2 is YNNKEL in the germline V gene (reference sequence). DNA for the CDR3: TGTGCCAGCAGCCAATCGGACGAGCAGTACTTC. Amino acid sequence: CASSQSDEQYF.

This clonotype appeared a few times. V gene TRBV5-1 combines with J gene TRBJ2-7; 8 bases map to TRBD1. This CDR3 spans 14 amino acids. The ends lost 4 bases at V and 3 bases at J; junction bases unmatched: 6. Germline CDR1 is SGHRS and CDR2 is YFSETQ. The CDR3 here is CASSQGTGGYEQYF. The CDR3 DNA follows: TGCGCCAGCAGCCAAGGGACAGGAGGCTACGAGCAGTACTTC.

In its sample, this clonotype was seen many times. The chain is built from TRBV7-3 and TRBJ2-1, with D unclear. Trimming shortened V by 0 bases and J by 7 bases, and 7 bases separated the two germline ends. The CDR3 extends over 13 amino acids. CDR1 and CDR2 (germline): SGHTA, FQGTGA. The CDR3 region has the DNA TGTGCCAGCAGCTTAACATACGGGAATGAGCAGTTCTTC. This codes for CASSLTYGNEQFF.

This clonotype was picked up a small number of times. The J gene is TRBJ1-2, the V gene TRBV20-1; D may be TRBD1 (5 bases). This CDR3 is 12 amino acids long. Germline V lookup: CDR1 DFQATT, CDR2 SNEGSKA (reference sequence). V lost 3 bases to trimming and J lost 11 bases, with 16 bases between them. The CDR3 nucleotides are TGCAGTGCTAGCCCCCGGGAGGGGCTTTACACCTTC. Protein sequence: CSASPREGLYTF.

Concerning this clonotype: A read error is possible here, since a much larger clone lies one base away. The V and J genes are TRBV30 and TRBJ1-1; D gene ambiguous. Germline-derived CDR1 and CDR2 are GTSNPN and SVGIG (reference sequence). The CDR3 is 15 amino acids. Trimming cost V 4 bases and J 2 bases, with 17 bases left between them. CDR3 DNA: TGTGCCTGGAATGGGGAGACCTACCCCAACACTGAAGCTTTCTTT. Protein: CAWNGETYPNTEAFF.

There are many counts of this clonotype. The J gene is TRBJ2-2, the V gene TRBV7-9, with D uncertain. V was clipped by 6 bases and J by 4 bases, with 3 bases between them. In germline, CDR1 is SEHNR, CDR2 FQNEAQ (reference sequence). The CDR3 extends over 11 amino acids. CDR3 DNA: TGTGCCAGCAGTCGCACCGGGGAGCTGTTTTTT. This codes for CASSRTGELFF.

This clonotype was counted many times. CDR3 protein: CASSPSGGGARTEAFF. The CDR3 DNA follows: TGTGCCAGCAGCCCCTCGGGGGGGGGGGCGAGAACTGAAGCTTTCTTT. This chain joins TRBV3-1 and TRBJ1-1; D is perhaps TRBD1 (6 bases). CDR1 and CDR2 from the germline V gene are LGHDT and YNNKEL (reference sequence). V lost 4 bases and J lost 5, with 20 bases in between. This CDR3 comprises 16 residues.

There are a few counts of this clonotype. This rearrangement joins TRBV19 to TRBJ2-7; the match to TRBD2 covers 9 bases. J gave up 0 bases and V 3 bases, and 9 bases lay outside the gene matches. The germline V gene encodes CDR1 LNHDA and CDR2 SQIVND (reference sequence). CDR3 size: 17 residues. The CDR3 nucleotides read TGTGCCAGTAGTATCACCACGGGACTAGCTAGCTCCTACGAGCAGTACTTC. Translating it yields CASSITTGLASSYEQYF.

The J gene is TRBJ1-1, the V gene TRBV5-1; a possible D gene is TRBD1 (5 bases). Trimming took off 1 base at V and 4 bases at J, with 11 bases between the two ends. The CDR3 contains 14 residues. Germline V gives CDR1 SGHRS, CDR2 YFSETQ. The CDR3 bases are TGCGCCAGCAGCTTGTGGCAGGGTGGCACTGAAGCTTTCTTT. Amino acid sequence: CASSLWQGGTEAFF.

This clonotype has a handful of counts. A much larger clone differs by one base, so this may be a read error. The chain joins TRBV20-1 to TRBJ1-1; a weak D match, TRBD1 (6 bases). Looked up from germline, CDR1 is DFQATT and CDR2 is SNEGSKA (reference sequence). The CDR3 loop spans 14 amino acids. CDR3 residues: CSARDINGDTGAFF. For the CDR3, the DNA is TGCAGTGCTAGAGATATCAACGGGGACACTGGAGCTTTCTTT.

Ten or more counts support this clonotype. This chain joins TRBV7-2 and TRBJ2-3, with 11 positions matching TRBD2. CDR1 and CDR2 from the germline V gene are SGHTA and FQGNSA. This CDR3 region has 16 residues. The V gene end was trimmed by 2 bases and the J gene end by 4 bases; junction bases not matched to a gene: 5. CDR3 coding DNA: TGTGCCAGCAGCTTATTAGCGGGAGGGGGGTCAGATACGCAGTATTTT. Its protein is CASSLLAGGGSDTQYF. Drawing the rest from reference TRBV7-2 and TRBJ2-3, the complete variable domain is GAGVSQSPSNKVTEKGKDVELRCDPISGHTALYWYRQSLGQGLEFLIYFQGNSAPDKSGLPSDRFSAERTGGSVSTLTIQRTQQEDSAVYLCASSLLAGGGSDTQYFGPGTRLTVL.

The chain couples TRBV2 to TRBJ1-2; no clear D. The CDR3 sequence is 13 residues long. CDR1 and CDR2 from the germline V gene are SNHLY and FYNNEI. V was pared by 6 bases and J by 4 bases, with 12 bases between. CDR3 in amino acids: CASRVGGLYGYTF. CDR3 in DNA: TGTGCCAGCAGGGTCGGTGGACTCTATGGCTACACCTTC.

CDR3 in amino acids: CATSVRRTSGNTGELFF. CDR3 nucleotides: TGTGCCACCAGCGTTCGTCGGACTAGCGGGAACACCGGGGAGCTGTTTTTT. V is TRBV15 and J is TRBJ2-2, with 10 bases aligning to TRBD2. Germline assignment: CDR1 LNHNV and CDR2 YYDKDF (reference sequence). The CDR3 sequence is 17 residues long. With V trimmed by 5 bases and J by 1 base, 7 bases remained unmatched.

This clonotype was recorded many times. The chain is built from TRBV20-1 and TRBJ1-3, with 9 bases matching TRBD1. The germline gives CDR1 DFQATT, CDR2 SNEGSKA (reference sequence). The CDR3 is 14 amino acids. After removal of 4 bases from V and 4 bases from J, the junction contained 5 bases not matched to a gene. The CDR3 DNA reads as TGCAGTGCTACCGGGACAGGGACAGGAAACACCATATATTTT. It encodes CSATGTGTGNTIYF.

This clonotype was recorded only once. This may come from a read error, since a much larger clone is one base off. This chain connects TRBV30 to TRBJ2-1; TRBD2 matches at 16 bases. Germline V gene sequence: CDR1 GTSNPN, CDR2 SVGIG (reference sequence). The junction had 8 bases not matched to a gene; V was cut back by 3 bases and J by 12 bases. The CDR3 length is 15 residues. The CDR3 DNA reads TGTGCCTGGAGGCATGGGACTAGCGGGAGGGGGGGGCAGTTCTTC. This translates into CAWRHGTSGRGGQFF.

To note about this clonotype: This may stem from a read error, because a much larger clone lies one nucleotide away. The CDR3 sequence: CASSHGTYEQYF. In DNA form, the CDR3 reads TGTGCCAGCAGCCACGGCACCTACGAGCAGTACTTC. This chain connects TRBV3-1 to TRBJ2-7; D remains ambiguous. This CDR3 has 12 residues. Germline V gene sequence: CDR1 LGHDT, CDR2 YNNKEL (reference sequence). V dropped 3 bases and J dropped 2 bases, with 5 bases sitting between them.

In this sample, this clonotype turned up many times. The CDR3 protein is CASTDITGELFF. CDR3 nucleotide sequence: TGTGCCAGCACGGATATCACCGGGGAGCTGTTTTTT. The chain employs TRBV2 and TRBJ2-2; the D is unclear. V was shortened by 7 bases and J by 4 bases, with 7 bases between the two germline ends. Per germline, CDR1 SNHLY and CDR2 FYNNEI. The CDR3 length is 12 residues. Complete variable domain (other parts from reference TRBV2 and TRBJ2-2): EPEVTQTPSHQVTQMGQEVILRCVPISNHLYFYWYRQILGQKVEFLVSFYNNEISEKSEIFDDQFSVERPDGSNFTLKIRSTKLEDSAMYFCASTDITGELFFGEGSRLTVL.

About this clonotype: This may stem from a read error, because a much larger clone lies one nucleotide away. This chain joins TRBV11-3 and TRBJ2-1, with D possibly matching TRBD2 (5 bases). The J call is in doubt because the DNA end fits TRBJ2-5 better. Per germline, CDR1 SGHNT and CDR2 YENEEA. The CDR3 is made up of 15 amino acids. CDR3 protein: CASSLAWTEWENQYF. CDR3 nucleotides: TGTGCCAGCAGCTTAGCATGGACCGAGTGGGAGAACCAGTACTTC.

This clonotype was seen many times. The rearrangement joins TRBV7-9 to TRBJ2-7; tentatively, D is TRBD1 (6 bases). Trimming pared 4 bases from V and 6 bases from J, leaving 10 bases between. Per germline, CDR1 SEHNR and CDR2 FQNEAQ (reference sequence). CDR3 length: 12 amino acids. The CDR3 loop reads CASSSRGGEQYF. The DNA of the CDR3 is TGTGCCAGCAGCTCCCGAGGGGGCGAGCAGTACTTC.

In this sample, this clonotype turned up a few times. This chain connects TRBV12-3 or TRBV12-4 to TRBJ2-1, with 7 positions matching TRBD1. This CDR3 contains 14 residues. Germline trimming cut 6 bases from V and 6 bases from J; bases unmatched to any gene: 8. The CDR3 DNA follows: TGTGCCAGCAGACTCATAGGGGGCGGCAATGAGCAGTTCTTC. This gives the protein CASRLIGGGNEQFF.

This clonotype came up many times. The V call is TRBV20-1, the J call TRBJ2-5; 8 nucleotides line up with TRBD2. V lost 7 bases and J lost 1; bases outside the gene matches: 8. CDR3 length: 14 residues. The germline V gene has CDR1 DFQATT and CDR2 SNEGSKA (reference sequence). CDR3 sequence: CSVYGGRSQETQYF. CDR3 in DNA: TGCAGTGTCTATGGCGGGAGGTCCCAAGAGACCCAGTACTTC.

In this sample, this clonotype turned up once. A read error is likely here: a far larger clone is one base away. The chain uses TRBV11-3 and TRBJ2-7, with D perhaps matching TRBD2 (5 bases). Trimming left V 8 bases short and J 6 bases short, with 17 bases between. Germline V lookup: CDR1 SGHNT, CDR2 YENEEA. There are 13 residues in the CDR3. The CDR3 sequence: CASRGPDTCEQYF. In nucleotides, the CDR3 is TGTGCCAGCCGCGGGCCAGACACCTGCGAGCAGTACTTC.

This clonotype turned up a few times. The CDR3 sequence is CASSIALGGSNQPQHF. CDR3 DNA sequence: TGTGCCAGTAGTATAGCCCTCGGTGGGAGCAATCAGCCCCAGCATTTT. V gene TRBV19 combines with J gene TRBJ1-5; D call uncertain. The CDR3 contains 16 residues. Germline CDR1 and CDR2: LNHDA and SQIVND (reference sequence). V was clipped by 1 base and J by 1 base, with 11 bases between them.

This clonotype was counted ten times or more. The rearrangement links TRBV5-1 to TRBJ2-1; TRBD2 aligns across 7 bases. The CDR3 is made up of 14 amino acids. Germline CDR1 reads SGHRS; CDR2 reads YFSETQ. Trimming cost V 4 bases and J 5 bases; bases outside gene matches: 6. CDR3 nucleotides: TGCGCCAGCAGCACGAAACTAGCGAACAATGAGCAGTTCTTC. Residues: CASSTKLANNEQFF. Complete variable domain (other parts from reference TRBV5-1 and TRBJ2-1): KAGVTQTPRYLIKTRGQQVTLSCSPISGHRSVSWYQQTPGQGLQFLFEYFSETQRNKGNFPGRFSGRQFSNSRSEMNVSTLELGDSALYLCASSTKLANNEQFFGPGTRLTVL.